This T cell receptor beta chain was captured in a study of blood T cell repertoires in COVID-19. Original handling: Reference gene primer amplification gave nucleated cell count estimates. The table came from immunoSEQ multiplex PCR; TCRdb's copy has only in-frame clones and leaves some out. That table supplies the V and J calls and clone size; D and trimming were determined from the DNA. The sample yields about 140,000 clones, more than 75% seen once. The ends lost 1 base at V and 6 bases at J; junction bases unmatched: 13. From germline, CDR1 is SGHDT and CDR2 YYEEEE. CDR3 length: 17 amino acids. Grouping used clinical history reported by participants in a survey and questionnaire. Two consecutive negative NP/OP PCR tests, clearance, or resolved symptoms defined Cohort 3 recovery.

The clonotype originates from a man between 60 and 75 years old who had recovered from COVID-19. The chain is built from TRBV5-6 and TRBJ1-1, with TRBD1 matching over 9 bases. The sequenced sample was PBMCs or T cells enriched from blood (not recorded which). In DNA form, the CDR3 reads TGTGCCAGCAGCTTGAAGTGGAGGAGGACAGGGGATCCTGAAGCTTTCTTT. As protein: CASSLKWRRTGDPEAFF.